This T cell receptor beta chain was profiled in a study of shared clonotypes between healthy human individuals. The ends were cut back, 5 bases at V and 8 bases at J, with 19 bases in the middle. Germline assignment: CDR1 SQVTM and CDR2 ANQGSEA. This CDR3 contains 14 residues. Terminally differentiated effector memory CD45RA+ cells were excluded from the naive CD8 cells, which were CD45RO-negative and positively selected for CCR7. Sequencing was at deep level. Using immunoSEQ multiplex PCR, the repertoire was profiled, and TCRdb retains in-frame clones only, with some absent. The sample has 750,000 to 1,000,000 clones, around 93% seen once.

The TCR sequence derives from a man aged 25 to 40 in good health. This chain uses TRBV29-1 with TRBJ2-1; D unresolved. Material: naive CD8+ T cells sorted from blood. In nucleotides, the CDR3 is TGCAGCGTTCCAAGGGTGCCCTACCCCGATGAGCAGTTCTTC. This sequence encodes CSVPRVPYPDEQFF.